Each of the 28 T cell receptor beta chains below was sequenced from the same sample in a study of cytomegalovirus exposure and HLA in healthy donors (dated by TCRdb to the late 2010s). Library generation was performed with the immunoSEQ multiplex PCR assay. A mixture of 60 forward primers for TCR Vbeta segments and 13 reverse primers for TCR Jbeta segments was used in the multiplex PCR. In its TCRdb copy, this immuneACCESS table keeps in-frame sequences only and misses some clones. Where compared with another copy, unresolved V genes explain less than half of these, and the others have no known cause. In all, the sample holds more than 140,000 clones, and approximately 80% of those were seen once. The top ten clones comprise 5% to 6.5% of the sample. Sequenced: PBMCs. Receptor source: a man between 25 and 39 years old in good health and CMV-seropositive.

The genes are TRBV5-1 and TRBJ2-5; D unclear. Per the germline V gene, CDR1 is SGHRS and CDR2 is YFSETQ. Trimming shortened V by 0 bases and J by 5 bases, and 8 bases separated the two germline ends. This CDR3 is 13 amino acids long. Written as DNA, the CDR3 is TGCGCCAGCAGCTTGGATAGTTGGGAGACCCAGTACTTC. This codes for CASSLDSWETQYF.

The CDR3 nucleotides are TGTGCCAGCAGCTTAACTAGCGGGTCGCAGACCCAGTACTTC. Its protein product is CASSLTSGSQTQYF. The chain joins TRBV7-2 to TRBJ2-5; 9 bases are a match to TRBD2. The CDR3 consists of 14 residues. Germline V CDR1 and CDR2: SGHTA, FQGNSA. The V segment lost 2 bases and the J segment 6 bases; nucleotides outside the gene matches: 4.

To note about this clone: One end of the junction fails to match germline, which may point to a read error. The chain joins TRBV7-9 to TRBJ2-1, with 8 bases that match TRBD2. The V gene's germline CDR1 is SEHNR and CDR2 FQNEAQ (reference sequence). This CDR3 region has 15 residues. For the CDR3, the DNA is TGTTCCAGCAGCTTACTGAGCGGGAGTTCAGTTGAGCAGTTCTTC. Encoded protein: CSSSLLSGSSVEQFF.

The table lists this clone with a few counts. The rearrangement joins TRBV4-1 to TRBJ1-1; D remains unclear. The CDR3 covers 12 residues. Per germline, CDR1 MGHRA and CDR2 YSYEKL. Trimming removed 0 bases at V and 10 bases at J, with 9 bases between. In nucleotides, the CDR3 is TGCGCCAGCAGCCAAGATGCCTCCGGAGCTTTCTTT. Translating gives CASSQDASGAFF.

V is TRBV18 and J is TRBJ2-1; TRBD2 matches 14 bases. Germline V gives CDR1 KGHSH, CDR2 LQKENI. V lost 4 bases to trimming and J lost 8 bases; unmatched junction nucleotides: 7. The CDR3 covers 16 residues. The CDR3 protein is CASSRGLAGGGDEQFF. For the CDR3, the DNA is TGTGCCAGCTCACGTGGACTAGCGGGAGGAGGCGATGAGCAGTTCTTC.

The chain employs TRBV19 and TRBJ1-5; TRBD1 agrees at 7 bases. V gave up 6 bases and J gave up 3 bases; unmatched junction bases: 8. Germline V gene lookup returns CDR1 LNHDA and CDR2 SQIVND (reference sequence). This CDR3 comprises 15 residues. CDR3 sequence: CASRIDRANNQPQHF. CDR3 sequence (DNA): TGTGCCAGTAGGATTGACAGGGCCAACAATCAGCCCCAGCATTTT.

This clone was picked up a small number of times. The V gene is TRBV9, the J gene TRBJ2-3, with 10 bases lining up with TRBD2. V gave up 3 bases and J gave up 4 bases; unmatched junction bases: 8. This CDR3 has 16 residues. Germline V gene lookup returns CDR1 SGDLS and CDR2 YYNGEE. The DNA of the CDR3 is TGTGCCAGCAGCGCCTCTAGCGGGGGTGGAGCAGATACGCAGTATTTT. It yields the protein CASSASSGGGADTQYF.

This chain joins TRBV10-3 and TRBJ2-4; D is ambiguous. Trimming took 2 bases from V and 2 from J, leaving 7 bases between them. The CDR3 covers 14 residues. Per germline, CDR1 ENHRY and CDR2 SYGVKD. This CDR3 is CAISEGEPKNIQYF. The CDR3 nucleotides read TGTGCCATCAGTGAGGGAGAGCCCAAAAACATTCAGTACTTC.

The V gene is TRBV4-1, the J gene TRBJ2-5; 8 nucleotides match TRBD1. This CDR3 comprises 16 residues. V shed 5 bases and J 4 bases; nucleotides not matched to a gene: 12. Germline CDR1 and CDR2: MGHRA and YSYEKL. CDR3 nucleotides: TGCGCCAGCAGCAACTACCGGGACAGGATCGGAGAGACCCAGTACTTC. Encoded protein: CASSNYRDRIGETQYF.

This sequence joins TRBV4-3 and TRBJ2-6, with unresolved D. Germline values: CDR1 LGHNA, CDR2 YSLEER. CDR3 length: 17 amino acids. V shed 0 bases and J shed 0 bases, with 9 bases lying between them. The CDR3 loop is CASSQETYRSGANVLTF. The CDR3 nucleotides are TGCGCCAGCAGCCAAGAAACTTACCGCTCTGGGGCCAACGTCCTGACTTTC.

The chain's CDR3 is CASSETGTGGVRYTEAFF. The CDR3 coding sequence is TGTGCCAGCAGTGAGACCGGGACAGGGGGCGTAAGGTACACTGAAGCTTTCTTT. The chain carries TRBV6-4 and TRBJ1-1; 12 bases agree with TRBD1. CDR1 and CDR2 from the germline V gene are MRHNA and SNTAGT. The V and J ends lost 3 bases and 3 bases, in that order; junction bases with no gene match: 11. CDR3 length: 18 amino acids.

The V call is TRBV11-2, the J call TRBJ1-1, with a weak D call TRBD1 (5 bases). V was trimmed by 6 bases and J by 4 bases, leaving 15 bases between them. The CDR3 consists of 14 residues. Germline V gene lookup returns CDR1 SGHAT and CDR2 FQNNGV. CDR3 nucleotide sequence: TGTGCCAGCAGTCCAGCCAGGGTAGCCACTGAAGCTTTCTTT. Its translation: CASSPARVATEAFF.

The J gene is TRBJ2-2, the V gene TRBV5-6, with a weak D call TRBD2 (6 bases). V dropped 3 bases and J dropped 2 bases, with 17 bases sitting between them. Germline V gives CDR1 SGHDT, CDR2 YYEEEE. CDR3 length: 17 residues. CDR3 sequence: CASSSGVWRTNTGELFF. Written as DNA, the CDR3 is TGTGCCAGCAGCTCGGGGGTTTGGAGGACAAACACCGGGGAGCTGTTTTTT.

Of note for this clone: The junction and the germline gene differ at one end; a read error may be behind it. The rearrangement uses TRBV7-9 and TRBJ2-6; perhaps TRBD2 as D (5 bases). CDR3 length equals 15 residues. Germline values: CDR1 SEHNR, CDR2 FQNEAQ (reference sequence). The CDR3 region is CSSSLHGGGANVLTF. For the CDR3, the DNA is TGTTCCAGCAGCTTACACGGAGGTGGGGCCAACGTCCTGACTTTC.

This chain connects TRBV5-1 to TRBJ2-1, with D unclear. Trimming pared 4 bases from V and 5 bases from J, leaving 10 bases between. CDR1 and CDR2 (germline): SGHRS, YFSETQ. This CDR3 contains 13 residues. The CDR3 DNA is TGCGCCAGCAGCGAAACGGCGGACAATGAGCAGTTCTTC. This gives the protein CASSETADNEQFF.

The chain has TRBV5-1 and TRBJ2-2; D uncertain. The germline CDR1 and CDR2 sequences are SGHRS and YFSETQ. Trimming removed 7 bases from V and 0 bases from J, with 13 bases in between. This CDR3 has 15 amino acids. CDR3 nucleotide sequence: TGCGCCAGCCGTCCCGCGACACCGAACACCGGGGAGCTGTTTTTT. Protein sequence: CASRPATPNTGELFF.

This chain joins TRBV5-4 and TRBJ2-1; the D is unclear. CDR1 and CDR2 (germline): SGHNT, YYREEE (reference sequence). The CDR3 covers 17 residues. Trimming shortened V by 1 base and J by 0 bases, and 14 bases separated the two germline ends. The CDR3 loop is CASSLMFVSSSYNEQFF. CDR3 coding DNA: TGTGCCAGCAGCTTGATGTTCGTATCGAGCTCCTACAATGAGCAGTTCTTC.

The V and J genes are TRBV2 and TRBJ1-2; TRBD1 might be the D (6 bases). V shed 5 bases and J shed 0 bases, with 19 bases lying between them. CDR1 and CDR2 from the germline V gene are SNHLY and FYNNEI. The CDR3 consists of 17 residues. CDR3 amino acids: CASSPDSSDMPNYGYTF. The DNA of the CDR3 is TGTGCCAGCAGTCCGGACAGCTCGGATATGCCTAACTATGGCTACACCTTC. The full variable domain, rest sourced from reference TRBV2 and TRBJ1-2, is EPEVTQTPSHQVTQMGQEVILRCVPISNHLYFYWYRQILGQKVEFLVSFYNNEISEKSEIFDDQFSVERPDGSNFTLKIRSTKLEDSAMYFCASSPDSSDMPNYGYTFGSGTRLTVV.

The chain has TRBV4-1 and TRBJ1-1, with D unclear. Germline loops: CDR1 MGHRA, CDR2 YSYEKL. The CDR3 runs to 14 residues. V was shortened by 3 bases and J by 2 bases, with 10 bases between the two germline ends. The CDR3 protein is CASSHPPSNTEAFF. CDR3 sequence (DNA): TGCGCCAGCAGCCACCCCCCTTCCAACACTGAAGCTTTCTTT.

The chain carries TRBV2 and TRBJ2-4, with 8 bases matching TRBD2. Trimming cost V 2 bases and J 8 bases; bases outside gene matches: 2. This CDR3 is 13 amino acids long. Germline V gene data show CDR1 as SNHLY and CDR2 as FYNNEI. The CDR3: CASSELAGDIQYF. CDR3 nucleotide sequence: TGTGCCAGCAGTGAACTAGCGGGTGACATTCAGTACTTC. The full variable domain, with the rest looked up from reference TRBV2 and TRBJ2-4, is EPEVTQTPSHQVTQMGQEVILRCVPISNHLYFYWYRQILGQKVEFLVSFYNNEISEKSEIFDDQFSVERPDGSNFTLKIRSTKLEDSAMYFCASSELAGDIQYFGAGTRLSVL.

This clone was counted once. Other DNA sequences in the same sample also yield this CDR3. The V gene is TRBV9, the J gene TRBJ2-3; 7 bases match TRBD2. After removal of 6 bases from V and 1 base from J, the junction contained 8 bases not matched to a gene. The CDR3 is 15 residues long. Germline assignment: CDR1 SGDLS and CDR2 YYNGEE. CDR3 in amino acids: CASNRSGKRTDTQYF. The CDR3 DNA reads TGTGCCAGCAACAGGAGCGGGAAGCGCACAGATACGCAGTATTTT.

This clone was seen only a few times. The genes are TRBV29-1 and TRBJ2-1; D gene ambiguous. The germline V gene encodes CDR1 SQVTM and CDR2 ANQGSEA. V was cut by 1 base and J by 4 bases, with 11 bases left in between. The CDR3 has 14 residues. This CDR3 reads CSVEGSTRYNEQFF. CDR3 DNA sequence: TGCAGCGTTGAAGGTAGCACCCGGTACAATGAGCAGTTCTTC.

This clone was seen just once. V usage is TRBV27 and J usage is TRBJ1-1; D gene ambiguous. There are 15 residues in the CDR3. The germline V gene has CDR1 MNHEY and CDR2 SMNVEV (reference sequence). The V gene lost 0 bases and the J gene lost 5 bases, with 13 bases spanning the gap. The CDR3 is CASSLSRRLGTEAFF. The CDR3 DNA sequence: TGTGCCAGCAGTTTATCGAGGCGCCTTGGAACTGAAGCTTTCTTT.

The chain combines TRBV5-1 with TRBJ2-2, with 10 bases aligning to TRBD2. Germline assignment: CDR1 SGHRS and CDR2 YFSETQ. The CDR3 contains 15 residues. The V gene end was trimmed by 1 base and the J gene end by 5 bases; junction bases not matched to a gene: 2. This CDR3 reads CASSLPLAGTGELFF. DNA for the CDR3: TGCGCCAGCAGCTTGCCACTAGCGGGGACCGGGGAGCTGTTTTTT.

The chain recombines TRBV2 with TRBJ1-5; tentative D call: TRBD1 (5 bases). This CDR3 region has 13 residues. V lost 9 bases and J 6 bases, leaving 15 bases between the germline ends. Germline V lookup: CDR1 SNHLY, CDR2 FYNNEI. The CDR3 is CASIPGLGQPQHF. CDR3 coding DNA: TGTGCCAGTATTCCAGGGCTGGGTCAGCCCCAGCATTTT. Based on the CDR3 plus reference TRBV2 and TRBJ1-5, the full variable domain is EPEVTQTPSHQVTQMGQEVILRCVPISNHLYFYWYRQILGQKVEFLVSFYNNEISEKSEIFDDQFSVERPDGSNFTLKIRSTKLEDSAMYFCASIPGLGQPQHFGDGTRLSIL.

The V gene is TRBV30, the J gene TRBJ2-7; 8 bases match TRBD2. The J segment lost 10 bases and the V segment lost 2 bases, leaving 4 bases of the junction unmatched. Looked up from germline, CDR1 is GTSNPN and CDR2 is SVGIG (reference sequence). The CDR3 is 11 residues long. The CDR3 sequence is CAWSSGSQQYF. The CDR3, as DNA: TGTGCCTGGAGTAGCGGGAGCCAACAGTACTTC.

This chain joins TRBV9 and TRBJ1-3; 8 nucleotides match TRBD1. CDR1 is SGDLS, CDR2 YYNGEE, per germline. There are 16 residues in the CDR3. V was clipped by 2 bases and J by 0 bases; unmatched bases: 4. CDR3 loop: CASSVSGTGSGNTIYF. DNA of the CDR3: TGTGCCAGCAGCGTTTCCGGGACAGGCTCTGGAAACACCATATATTTT.

The chain has TRBV9 and TRBJ1-1, with D hard to call. The V and J ends lost 0 bases and 0 bases respectively, with 12 bases between them. Germline V gene data show CDR1 as SGDLS and CDR2 as YYNGEE. This CDR3 has 16 amino acids. DNA of the CDR3: TGTGCCAGCAGCGTAGGGAGGGTAGGGATGAACACTGAAGCTTTCTTT. It specifies CASSVGRVGMNTEAFF. The full variable domain, rest sourced from reference TRBV9 and TRBJ1-1, is DSGVTQTPKHLITATGQRVTLRCSPRSGDLSVYWYQQSLDQGLQFLIQYYNGEERAKGNILERFSAQQFPDLHSELNLSSLELGDSALYFCASSVGRVGMNTEAFFGQGTRLTVV.